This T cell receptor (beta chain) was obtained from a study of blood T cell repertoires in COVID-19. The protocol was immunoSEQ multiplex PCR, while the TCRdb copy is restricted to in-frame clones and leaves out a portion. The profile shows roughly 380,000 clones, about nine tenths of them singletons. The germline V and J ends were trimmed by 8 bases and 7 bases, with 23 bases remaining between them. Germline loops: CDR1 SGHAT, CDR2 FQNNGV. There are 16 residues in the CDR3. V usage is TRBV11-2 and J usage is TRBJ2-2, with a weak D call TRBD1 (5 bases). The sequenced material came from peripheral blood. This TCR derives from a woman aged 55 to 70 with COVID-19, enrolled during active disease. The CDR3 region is CASAAAPQGILGELFF. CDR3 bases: TGTGCCAGCGCCGCCGCCCCGCAGGGCATTCTCGGGGAGCTGTTTTTT.